One sample yielded the 17 T cell receptor beta chains listed below, sequenced in a study of shared clonotypes between healthy human individuals. Sequenced by immunoSEQ multiplex PCR; TCRdb stores in-frame clones only, minus some. The sample consists of 1,500,000 or so clones, 98% to 99% of them appearing once. The source material was naive CD4+ T cells sorted from blood. The subset denotes: CD45RA+ positively selected. These receptors were obtained from a man aged 30 to 39 in good health.

This sequence joins TRBV10-3 and TRBJ2-3, with 9 bases lining up with TRBD1. J lost 6 bases, V lost 0 bases, and 4 bases had no gene match. CDR1 is ENHRY and CDR2 is SYGVKD in the germline V gene. The CDR3 is made up of 15 amino acids. Here the CDR3 DNA reads TGTGCCATCAGTGAGTCGGGACAGGGTGGCGATACGCAGTATTTT. Translation gives CAISESGQGGDTQYF.

The chain carries TRBV11-2 and TRBJ1-3, with D perhaps TRBD1 (5 bases). The V end lost 4 bases, the J end lost 1 base, and 11 bases lay between the germline ends. CDR1 is SGHAT and CDR2 is FQNNGV in the germline V gene. This CDR3 contains 15 residues. The CDR3 DNA reads as TGTGCCAGCAGCTCGTTAGCAGGGTCTGGAAACACCATATATTTT. It is translated as CASSSLAGSGNTIYF.

The chain has TRBV5-1 and TRBJ2-5; D ambiguous. V shed 2 bases and J shed 3 bases, with 11 bases lying between them. Looked up from germline, CDR1 is SGHRS and CDR2 is YFSETQ. This CDR3 is 14 amino acids long. CDR3 residues: CASSFEFSEETQYF. The CDR3 coding sequence is TGCGCCAGCAGCTTCGAATTTAGTGAAGAGACCCAGTACTTC.

V gene TRBV5-1 combines with J gene TRBJ2-5; TRBD1 aligns across 9 bases. Germline V CDR1 and CDR2: SGHRS, YFSETQ. The CDR3 contains 15 residues. The trim removed 2 bases at V and 2 bases at J, leaving 4 bases unmatched. The CDR3 nucleotides are TGCGCCAGCAGCTTCGGGACAGGGCATCAAGAGACCCAGTACTTC. Residues: CASSFGTGHQETQYF.

As DNA, the CDR3 is TGTGCCAGCAGCCAAGGGCTCCTCTTCTACGAGCAGTACTTC. As protein: CASSQGLLFYEQYF. The V gene is TRBV14, the J gene TRBJ2-7; no clear D. This CDR3 contains 14 residues. CDR1 and CDR2 from the germline V gene are SGHDN and FVKESK. The V end was cut by 1 base, the J end by 3 bases, with 10 bases between.

The CDR3 is CASSLVRGMITGELFF. The CDR3 bases are TGTGCCAGCAGTCTCGTGAGGGGGATGATTACCGGGGAGCTGTTTTTT. The V gene is TRBV28, the J gene TRBJ2-2; maybe TRBD1 (6 bases). Germline lookup yields CDR1 MDHEN and CDR2 SYDVKM. The CDR3 length is 16 residues. V was shortened by 5 bases and J by 5 bases, with 18 bases between the two germline ends.

The chain carries TRBV13 and TRBJ2-2; 9 nucleotides agree with TRBD1. This CDR3 is 14 amino acids long. Germline trimming cut 6 bases from V and 4 bases from J; bases unmatched to any gene: 3. The germline V gene has CDR1 PRHDT and CDR2 FYEKMQ (reference sequence). The CDR3 nucleotides read TGTGCCAGCAGAACAGGGGGCCGCACCGGGGAGCTGTTTTTT. This encodes CASRTGGRTGELFF.

CDR3 bases: TGCGCCAGCAGCCAAGTCTCGACAGGGAACTATGGCTACACCTTC. It encodes CASSQVSTGNYGYTF. V usage is TRBV4-1 and J usage is TRBJ1-2, with 7 bases lining up with TRBD1. The germline CDR1 and CDR2 sequences are MGHRA and YSYEKL. The length of the CDR3 is 15 residues. The V segment lost 1 base and the J segment 2 bases; nucleotides outside the gene matches: 4.

In this sample, this clone turned up once. The chain joins TRBV11-2 to TRBJ2-5; 9 bases fit TRBD1. Looked up from germline, CDR1 is SGHAT and CDR2 is FQNNGV. The ends lost 4 bases at V and 5 bases at J; junction bases unmatched: 5. The CDR3 runs 14 residues. This chain's CDR3 is CASSSRTGEETQYF. DNA of the CDR3: TGTGCCAGCAGCTCCAGGACAGGGGAGGAGACCCAGTACTTC.

The genes are TRBV7-9 and TRBJ2-1; D unresolved. From germline, CDR1 is SEHNR and CDR2 FQNEAQ (reference sequence). The CDR3 runs 16 residues. Trimming shortened V by 5 bases and J by 7 bases, and 21 bases separated the two germline ends. The CDR3 DNA reads TGTGCCAGCAGCCCAGTGGGGTTGTCCGGTCGGAATGAGCAGTTCTTC. Amino acid sequence: CASSPVGLSGRNEQFF.

Concerning this clone: Other DNA sequences in this sample translate to the same CDR3. This rearrangement joins TRBV18 to TRBJ2-5, with a possible D match to TRBD1 (7 bases). V dropped 3 bases and J dropped 5 bases, with 13 bases sitting between them. CDR3 length: 14 residues. The germline CDR1 and CDR2 sequences are KGHSH and LQKENI. CDR3 bases: TGTGCCAGCTCACCCAAGACAGGGAGGGAGACCCAGTACTTC. It encodes CASSPKTGRETQYF.

The chain carries TRBV7-8 and TRBJ1-2; D might be TRBD1 (5 bases). With 3 bases removed from V and 0 bases from J, the gap between germline ends came to 17 bases. The CDR3 is 17 amino acids. Germline V lookup: CDR1 SGHVS, CDR2 FQNEAQ. CDR3 sequence (DNA): TGTGCCAGCAGCTTCTCGGGGTCACAGGCGGCTAACTATGGCTACACCTTC. The encoded protein is CASSFSGSQAANYGYTF.

The chain has TRBV18 and TRBJ1-2; D is uncertain. The CDR3 is 14 residues long. In germline, CDR1 is KGHSH, CDR2 LQKENI. Trimming took 6 bases from V and 4 from J, leaving 15 bases between them. CDR3 sequence reads: CASSMAGRTYGYTF. The CDR3 region has the DNA TGTGCCAGCTCTATGGCGGGTCGGACCTATGGCTACACCTTC.

This sequence joins TRBV28 and TRBJ1-5; maybe TRBD1 (5 bases). The V end was cut by 10 bases, the J end by 7 bases, with 14 bases between. The germline V gene has CDR1 MDHEN and CDR2 SYDVKM. The CDR3 runs 12 residues. Written as DNA, the CDR3 is TGTGCCACCCATGGGGCGCGGCAGCCCCAGCATTTT. This translates into CATHGARQPQHF.

The V and J genes are TRBV5-1 and TRBJ2-2; 8 positions match TRBD2. V lost 0 bases and J lost 6; bases outside the gene matches: 7. The CDR3 contains 16 residues. CDR1 and CDR2 (germline): SGHRS, YFSETQ. CDR3 amino acids: CASSLEGLGLAGELFF. CDR3 sequence (DNA): TGCGCCAGCAGCTTGGAGGGACTAGGGTTGGCCGGGGAGCTGTTTTTT.

The V and J genes are TRBV5-5 and TRBJ2-1; 12 bases fit TRBD2. The J segment lost 3 bases and the V segment lost 1 base, leaving 11 bases of the junction unmatched. The CDR3 has 19 residues. CDR1 is SGHKS, CDR2 YYEKEE, per germline (reference sequence). The CDR3 loop reads CASSLPPQTSGSIYNEQFF. The CDR3 DNA reads TGTGCCAGCAGCTTGCCCCCGCAGACTAGCGGGAGTATCTACAATGAGCAGTTCTTC.

V usage is TRBV11-2 and J usage is TRBJ2-5, with 11 bases matching TRBD2. V lost 5 bases and J lost 1; bases outside the gene matches: 6. In germline, CDR1 is SGHAT, CDR2 FQNNGV. CDR3 length: 16 residues. In nucleotides, the CDR3 is TGTGCCAGCAGCGGCGGGACTAGCGGTTTCCAAGAGACCCAGTACTTC. Its translation: CASSGGTSGFQETQYF.